This T cell receptor beta chain was obtained from a study of blood T cell repertoires in COVID-19. CDR3 length: 16 residues. V was pared by 7 bases and J by 0 bases, with 7 bases of the junction left unmatched. Germline values: CDR1 MDHEN, CDR2 SYDVKM. Only in-frame clones appear in the TCRdb table, and some are missing; sequencing was by immunoSEQ multiplex PCR. The table includes a few hundred thousand clones, about 85% detected once. The sequencing sample was made of peripheral blood. The origin of this receptor is a man aged 18 to 29 with active or convalescent COVID-19. The chain has TRBV28 and TRBJ2-1; 9 bases are shared with TRBD2. The CDR3 region is CASNQRGAASYNEQFF. DNA of the CDR3: TGTGCCAGCAATCAGCGGGGGGCGGCCTCCTACAATGAGCAGTTCTTC.